The 8 T cell receptor beta chains reported below all come from one sample, sequenced in a study of cytomegalovirus exposure and HLA in healthy donors. The PCR employed 60 Vbeta primers together with 13 Jbeta primers. TCRdb's table, derived via immunoSEQ multiplex PCR, lists solely in-frame clones and lacks some. The data show 120,000 or so clones, with approximately 78% seen just once and 6.3% held by the top ten. The specimen was PBMCs. Source of these receptors: a woman aged 40 to 55 in good health and CMV-seronegative.

This clone was counted only a few times. This sequence joins TRBV27 and TRBJ1-1, with unresolved D. The CDR3 sequence is 13 residues long. Trimming cost V 5 bases and J 3 bases, with 10 bases left between them. Germline V gene data show CDR1 as MNHEY and CDR2 as SMNVEV (reference sequence). This chain's CDR3 is CASSLMGDTEAFF. In DNA, the CDR3 is TGTGCCAGCAGTCTCATGGGAGACACTGAAGCTTTCTTT.

This clone has a handful of counts. This rearrangement joins TRBV28 to TRBJ1-6; no definite D call. The CDR3 spans 13 residues. The ends were cut back, 5 bases at V and 3 bases at J, with 5 bases in the middle. Germline CDR1 and CDR2: MDHEN and SYDVKM. The CDR3 here is CASSQFYNSPLHF. Here the CDR3 DNA reads TGTGCCAGCAGTCAGTTCTATAATTCACCCCTCCACTTT.

The rearrangement uses TRBV15 and TRBJ1-4; 9 bases line up with TRBD1. The junction had 8 bases not matched to a gene; V was cut back by 3 bases and J by 0 bases. The germline gives CDR1 LNHNV, CDR2 YYDKDF (reference sequence). The CDR3 spans 18 residues. The CDR3 is CATSRDRGLGATNEKLFF. The CDR3 coding sequence is TGTGCCACCAGCAGGGACAGGGGCCTTGGGGCAACTAATGAAAAACTGTTTTTT.

The DNA of the CDR3 is TGTGCCAGCAGCGCCCAACGGGGGGCGACTGGCAGTCAGTACTTC. Encoded protein: CASSAQRGATGSQYF. The chain recombines TRBV9 with TRBJ2-4, with D possibly being TRBD2 (7 bases). CDR3 size: 15 residues. Between the trimmed V and J ends, which lost 3 bases and 12 bases, there was a span of 22 bases. In germline, CDR1 is SGDLS, CDR2 YYNGEE.

The rearrangement links TRBV29-1 to TRBJ1-1; tentative D call: TRBD1 (5 bases). Germline-derived CDR1 and CDR2 are SQVTM and ANQGSEA. CDR3 size: 13 residues. Trimming cost V 3 bases and J 3 bases, with 11 bases left between them. The chain's CDR3 is CSVDAGRDTEAFF. The CDR3 coding sequence is TGCAGCGTTGATGCAGGGAGGGACACTGAAGCTTTCTTT.

V usage is TRBV9 and J usage is TRBJ1-4, with 8 bases lining up with TRBD1. CDR3 size: 16 residues. V lost 4 bases, J lost 6 bases, and 11 bases stayed unmatched. Germline lookup yields CDR1 SGDLS and CDR2 YYNGEE. CDR3 protein: CASSSGEGRGHEKLFF. The CDR3 DNA reads as TGTGCCAGCAGCTCTGGAGAGGGCAGGGGGCATGAAAAACTGTTTTTT.

The genes are TRBV9 and TRBJ2-5, with 7 bases fitting TRBD2. Trimming cost V 4 bases and J 2 bases; bases outside gene matches: 8. The CDR3 has 15 amino acids. The germline V gene has CDR1 SGDLS and CDR2 YYNGEE. This CDR3 reads CASSLAGGGQETQYF. The DNA for the CDR3 is TGTGCCAGCAGCTTGGCTGGGGGGGGACAAGAGACCCAGTACTTC.

V is TRBV5-6 and J is TRBJ1-4; 10 positions agree with TRBD1. Per germline, CDR1 SGHDT and CDR2 YYEEEE. The CDR3 length is 15 residues. After removal of 4 bases from V and 8 bases from J, the junction contained 8 bases not matched to a gene. The CDR3 loop reads CASSLKRDRGEKLFF. CDR3 DNA: TGTGCCAGCAGCCTAAAAAGGGACAGGGGCGAAAAACTGTTTTTT. Using reference TRBV5-6 and TRBJ1-4 for the parts outside the CDR3, the full variable domain is DAGVTQSPTHLIKTRGQQVTLRCSPKSGHDTVSWYQQALGQGPQFIFQYYEEEERQRGNFPDRFSGHQFPNYSSELNVNALLLGDSALYLCASSLKRDRGEKLFFGSGTQLSVL.